These 8 T cell receptor beta chains were all obtained from the same sample, sequenced in a study of T cell clonality in common variable immunodeficiency. Libraries were prepared by immunoSEQ multiplex PCR; TCRdb keeps only in-frame clonotypes and omits some of them. There are 45,000 to 70,000 clones in the sample, none observed a single time. Sequencing was done on a sample of peripheral blood mononuclear cells. The receptors stem from a person between 18 and 75 years old in good health.

This clone was detected many times. Coverage ceases 3 residues before the CDR3 finishes, and the germline J gene fills in the end. The J gene is TRBJ2-7, the V gene TRBV19; a possible D gene is TRBD1 (6 bases). This CDR3 is 14 amino acids long. Germline CDR1 LNHDA, CDR2 SQIVND (reference sequence). Deletions cut 3 bases from V and 1 base from J, with 10 bases between. CDR3 sequence: CASSIRGRSYEQYF. The sequenced CDR3 bases are TGTGCCAGTAGTATCAGGGGAAGATCCTACGAG.

This clone was seen many times. Sequencing ends 3 residues short of the CDR3 end; the germline J gene provides the rest. This chain joins TRBV14 and TRBJ2-5, with 12 bases that match TRBD2. The CDR3 runs 19 residues. The ends lost 4 bases at V and 4 bases at J; junction bases unmatched: 16. Germline CDR1 is SGHDN and CDR2 is FVKESK. The CDR3 spells CASSRDLGLAGLLPETQYF. CDR3 DNA, as far as it was read: TGTGCCAGCAGCCGAGACCTAGGACTAGCGGGGCTTCTACCAGAGACC.

This clone was detected many times. CDR3 DNA, as far as it was read: TGTGCCAGCAGGACCTCGGCAGGGGGCATCGGGGAG. Amino acids: CASRTSAGGIGE. The full CDR3 protein is CASRTSAGGIGELFF. The gene calls are TRBV7-8 and TRBJ2-2; TRBD1 matches 8 bases. The read stops 3 residues short of the end of the CDR3; the missing end is completed from the germline J gene. This CDR3 comprises 15 residues. Trimming removed 6 bases from V and 7 bases from J; junction bases left unmatched: 10. CDR1 and CDR2 (germline): SGHVS, FQNEAQ.

This clone was recorded at least ten times. The CDR3 end falls 3 residues outside the read, so it is completed with the germline J gene. The J gene is TRBJ2-6, the V gene TRBV7-9; possibly TRBD2 for D (5 bases). Trimming removed 10 bases at V and 4 bases at J, with 14 bases between. CDR3 length equals 14 residues. The germline gives CDR1 SEHNR, CDR2 FQNEAQ (reference sequence). The CDR3 reads CANPRGPGANVLTF. The sequenced CDR3 bases are TGTGCCAACCCAAGAGGGCCGGGGGCCAACGTC.

This clone appeared many times. The CDR3 end is not reached by the read, which stops 3 residues before it; the germline J gene fills it in. The rearrangement links TRBV20-1 to TRBJ1-4, with D unresolved. Germline V gene lookup returns CDR1 DFQATT and CDR2 SNEGSKA (reference sequence). Trimming removed 4 bases at V and 5 bases at J, with 8 bases between. The length of the CDR3 is 12 residues. The sequenced part of the CDR3 DNA is TGCAGTGCTAAGGGCCGGAATGAAAAA. This sequence encodes CSAKGRNEK. In full, the CDR3 is CSAKGRNEKLFF.

This clone is deemed medium-sized. The observed sequence ends 3 residues before the CDR3 terminus, with the missing tail filled in from the germline J gene. The chain joins TRBV29-1 to TRBJ2-1, with D possibly matching TRBD1 (6 bases). Germline assignment: CDR1 SQVTM and CDR2 ANQGSEA. Trimming left V 4 bases short and J 4 bases short, with 14 bases between. The CDR3 extends over 14 amino acids. Partial CDR3 DNA: TGCAGCGTTGTAGGTCAGGGGTCATACAATGAG. Translated: CSVVGQGSYNE. The full CDR3 protein is CSVVGQGSYNEQFF.

This clone showed up many times. The read finishes 3 residues shy of the CDR3 end, and the germline J gene is used to complete it. The chain couples TRBV18 to TRBJ1-1; TRBD1 matches at 8 bases. V shed 2 bases and J 6 bases; nucleotides not matched to a gene: 2. From germline, CDR1 is KGHSH and CDR2 LQKENI. The CDR3 totals 13 residues. Incomplete CDR3 DNA: TGTGCCAGCTCACCAAACAGGGGGTCTGAA. It encodes CASSPNRGSE. The full CDR3 sequence reads CASSPNRGSEAFF.

This clone was observed many times. The CDR3 extends 3 residues past the end of the read, so its final part is completed from the germline J gene. V and J are TRBV7-2 and TRBJ1-5; D gene unclear. Germline CDR1 is SGHTA and CDR2 is FQGNSA. The CDR3 loop spans 14 amino acids. The sequenced part of the CDR3 DNA is TGTGCCAGCAGCTTAGTGCCGAAAAGCGCTCCC. Residues: CASSLVPKSAP. The whole CDR3 protein is CASSLVPKSAPQHF.